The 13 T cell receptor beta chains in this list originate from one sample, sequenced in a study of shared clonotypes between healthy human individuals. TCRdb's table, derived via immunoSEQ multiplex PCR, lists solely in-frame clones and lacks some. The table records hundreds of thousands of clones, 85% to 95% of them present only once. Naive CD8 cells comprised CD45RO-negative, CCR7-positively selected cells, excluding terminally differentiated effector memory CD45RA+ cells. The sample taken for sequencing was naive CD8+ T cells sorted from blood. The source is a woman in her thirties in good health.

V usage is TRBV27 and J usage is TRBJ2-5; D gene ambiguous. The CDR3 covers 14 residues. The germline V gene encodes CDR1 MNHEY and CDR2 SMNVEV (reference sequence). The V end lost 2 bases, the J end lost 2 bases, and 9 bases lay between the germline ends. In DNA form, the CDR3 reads TGTGCCAGCAGTTTACAACAACGACAAGAGACCCAGTACTTC. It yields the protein CASSLQQRQETQYF.

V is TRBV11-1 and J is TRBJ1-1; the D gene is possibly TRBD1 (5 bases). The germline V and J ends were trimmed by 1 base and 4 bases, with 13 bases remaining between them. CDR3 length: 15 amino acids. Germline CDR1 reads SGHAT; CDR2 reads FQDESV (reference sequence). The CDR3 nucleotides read TGTGCCAGCAGCTTAGGTCCAGGGTATGGCACTGAAGCTTTCTTT. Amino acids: CASSLGPGYGTEAFF.

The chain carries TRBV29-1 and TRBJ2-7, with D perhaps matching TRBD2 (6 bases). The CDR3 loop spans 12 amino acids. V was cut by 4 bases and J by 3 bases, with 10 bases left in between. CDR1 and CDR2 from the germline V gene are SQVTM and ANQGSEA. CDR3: CSVGGLHYEQYF. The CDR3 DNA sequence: TGCAGCGTTGGTGGACTACACTACGAGCAGTACTTC.

The CDR3 DNA is TGTGCCAGCAGTGAGATAGACAGACATAATGAAAAACTGTTTTTT. Protein sequence: CASSEIDRHNEKLFF. This rearrangement joins TRBV2 to TRBJ1-4, with D maybe TRBD1 (5 bases). V lost 3 bases, J lost 4 bases, and 12 bases lay in between. Germline CDR1 SNHLY, CDR2 FYNNEI. The CDR3 contains 15 residues.

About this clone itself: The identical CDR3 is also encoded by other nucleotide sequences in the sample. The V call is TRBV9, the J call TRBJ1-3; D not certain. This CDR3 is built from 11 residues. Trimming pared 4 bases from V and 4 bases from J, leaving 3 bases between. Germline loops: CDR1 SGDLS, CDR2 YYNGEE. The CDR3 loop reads CASSPGNTIYF. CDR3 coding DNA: TGTGCCAGCAGCCCCGGAAACACCATATATTTT.

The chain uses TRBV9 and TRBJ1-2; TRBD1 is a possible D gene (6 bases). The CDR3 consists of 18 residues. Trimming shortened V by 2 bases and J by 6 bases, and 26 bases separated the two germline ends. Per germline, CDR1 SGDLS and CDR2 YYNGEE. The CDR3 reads CASSVLAGTTPLEDGYTF. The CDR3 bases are TGTGCCAGCAGCGTGTTAGCCGGGACAACTCCCTTAGAAGATGGCTACACCTTC.

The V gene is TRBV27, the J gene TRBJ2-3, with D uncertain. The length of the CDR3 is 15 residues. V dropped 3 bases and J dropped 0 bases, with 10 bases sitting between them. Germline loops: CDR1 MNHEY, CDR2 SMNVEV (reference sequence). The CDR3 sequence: CASSFKERSTDTQYF. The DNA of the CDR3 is TGTGCCAGCAGTTTCAAGGAGAGAAGCACAGATACGCAGTATTTT.

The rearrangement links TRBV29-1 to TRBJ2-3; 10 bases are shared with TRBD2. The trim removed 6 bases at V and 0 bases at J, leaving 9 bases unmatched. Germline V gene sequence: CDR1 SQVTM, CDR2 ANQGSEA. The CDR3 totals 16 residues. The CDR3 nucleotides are TGCAGCGTCGCCGGACTAGCGGAAACTAGCACAGATACGCAGTATTTT. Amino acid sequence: CSVAGLAETSTDTQYF.

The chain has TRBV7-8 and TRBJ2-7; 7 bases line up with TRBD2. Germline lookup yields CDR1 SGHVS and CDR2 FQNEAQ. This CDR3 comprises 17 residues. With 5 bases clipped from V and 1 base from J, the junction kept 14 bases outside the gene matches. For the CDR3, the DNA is TGTGCCAGCAGCGACCCCGGTTGGCGGGAGATATCCTACGAGCAGTACTTC. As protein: CASSDPGWREISYEQYF.

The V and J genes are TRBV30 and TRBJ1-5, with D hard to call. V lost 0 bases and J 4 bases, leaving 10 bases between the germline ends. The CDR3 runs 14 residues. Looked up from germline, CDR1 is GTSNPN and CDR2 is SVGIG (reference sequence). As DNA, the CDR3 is TGTGCCTGGAGTGTAAAGGTAGGGAATCAGCCCCAGCATTTT. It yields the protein CAWSVKVGNQPQHF. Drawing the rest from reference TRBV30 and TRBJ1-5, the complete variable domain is SQTIHQWPATLVQPVGSPLSLECTVEGTSNPNLYWYRQAAGRGLQLLFYSVGIGQISSEVPQNLSASRPQDRQFILSSKKLLLSDSGFYLCAWSVKVGNQPQHFGDGTRLSIL.

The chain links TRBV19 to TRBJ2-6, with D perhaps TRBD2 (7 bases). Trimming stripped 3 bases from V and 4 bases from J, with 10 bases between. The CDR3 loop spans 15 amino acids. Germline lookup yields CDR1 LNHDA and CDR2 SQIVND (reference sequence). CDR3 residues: CASSIGGLGANVLTF. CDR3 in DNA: TGTGCCAGTAGTATCGGGGGGCTAGGGGCCAACGTCCTGACTTTC.

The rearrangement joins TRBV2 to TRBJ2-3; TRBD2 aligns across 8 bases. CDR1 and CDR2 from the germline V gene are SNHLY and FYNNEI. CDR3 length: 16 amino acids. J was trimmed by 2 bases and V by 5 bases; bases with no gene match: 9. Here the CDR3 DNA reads TGTGCCAGCAGTCCATCAAGCGGGAGATTCACAGATACGCAGTATTTT. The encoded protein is CASSPSSGRFTDTQYF. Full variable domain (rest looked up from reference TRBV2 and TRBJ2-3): EPEVTQTPSHQVTQMGQEVILRCVPISNHLYFYWYRQILGQKVEFLVSFYNNEISEKSEIFDDQFSVERPDGSNFTLKIRSTKLEDSAMYFCASSPSSGRFTDTQYFGPGTRLTVL.

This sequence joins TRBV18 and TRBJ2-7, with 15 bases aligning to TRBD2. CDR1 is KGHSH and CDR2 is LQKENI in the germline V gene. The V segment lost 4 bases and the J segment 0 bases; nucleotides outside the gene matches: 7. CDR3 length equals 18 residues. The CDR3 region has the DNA TGTGCCAGCTCACTACCGGGACTAGCGGGAGGTAGCTCCTACGAGCAGTACTTC. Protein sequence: CASSLPGLAGGSSYEQYF.